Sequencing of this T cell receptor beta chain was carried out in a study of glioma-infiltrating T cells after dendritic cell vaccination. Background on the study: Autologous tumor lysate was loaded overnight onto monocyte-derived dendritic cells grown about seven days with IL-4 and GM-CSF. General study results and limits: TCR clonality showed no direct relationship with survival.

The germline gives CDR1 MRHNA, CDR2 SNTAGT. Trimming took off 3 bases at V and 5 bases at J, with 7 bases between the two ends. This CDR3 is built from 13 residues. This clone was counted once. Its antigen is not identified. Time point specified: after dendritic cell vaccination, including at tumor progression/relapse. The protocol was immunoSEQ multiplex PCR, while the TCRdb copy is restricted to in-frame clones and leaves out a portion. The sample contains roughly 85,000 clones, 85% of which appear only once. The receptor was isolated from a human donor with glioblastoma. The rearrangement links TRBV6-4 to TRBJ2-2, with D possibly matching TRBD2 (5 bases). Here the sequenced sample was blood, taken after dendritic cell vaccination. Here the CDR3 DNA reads TGTGCCAGCAGTGAGAGGGAGACCGGGGAGCTGTTTTTT. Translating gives CASSERETGELFF.